The 23 T cell receptor beta chains below all came from one sample that was sequenced in a study of technical replicates of blood from a few donors. Only in-frame clones appear in the TCRdb table, and some are missing; sequencing was by immunoSEQ multiplex PCR. The sample carries tens of thousands of clones, around 91% recorded once. Sequences were obtained from T cells isolated from PBMCs. All receptors derive from a human donor in good health.

The rearrangement links TRBV2 to TRBJ1-4; no firm D call. The V and J ends lost 4 bases and 7 bases respectively, with 13 bases between them. CDR1 and CDR2 (germline): SNHLY, FYNNEI. This CDR3 contains 14 residues. In DNA, the CDR3 is TGTGCCAGCAGTGTAAAACAGATTACTGAAAAACTGTTTTTT. It encodes CASSVKQITEKLFF.

The chain links TRBV5-4 to TRBJ2-7; TRBD1 matches 10 bases. The J segment lost 3 bases and the V segment lost 4 bases, leaving 4 bases of the junction unmatched. This CDR3 contains 14 residues. Germline loops: CDR1 SGHNT, CDR2 YYREEE (reference sequence). CDR3 region: CASSPGQGFYEQYF. As DNA, the CDR3 is TGTGCCAGCAGCCCGGGACAGGGGTTCTACGAGCAGTACTTC. The whole variable domain, filled in from reference TRBV5-4 and TRBJ2-7, reads ETGVTQSPTHLIKTRGQQVTLRCSSQSGHNTVSWYQQALGQGPQFIFQYYREEENGRGNFPPRFSGLQFPNYSSELNVNALELDDSALYLCASSPGQGFYEQYFGPGTRLTVT.

This sequence joins TRBV6-6 and TRBJ2-7; no clear D. The germline CDR1 and CDR2 sequences are MNHNY and SVGAGI (reference sequence). This CDR3 is built from 12 residues. V lost 5 bases and J lost 6, with 11 bases in between. CDR3 protein: CASSPSLREQYF. CDR3 nucleotide sequence: TGTGCCAGCAGTCCGTCTTTGCGCGAGCAGTACTTC.

V gene TRBV6-5 combines with J gene TRBJ1-4; perhaps TRBD1 as D (6 bases). The CDR3 length is 13 residues. Trimming removed 8 bases from V and 8 bases from J, with 15 bases in between. Germline values: CDR1 MNHEY, CDR2 SVGAGI. CDR3 DNA sequence: TGTGCCAGCCGGGGTACAGGGATCGAAAAACTGTTTTTT. Encoded protein: CASRGTGIEKLFF.

DNA for the CDR3: TGCGCCAGCAGCCAAGATGAGGGGCTAGCGGGAGGGCCACGGAACGAGCAGTACTTC. Encoded protein: CASSQDEGLAGGPRNEQYF. The chain links TRBV4-1 to TRBJ2-7; 12 bases fit TRBD2. The CDR3 spans 19 residues. The V and J ends lost 0 bases and 5 bases, in that order; junction bases with no gene match: 14. Germline assignment: CDR1 MGHRA and CDR2 YSYEKL.

The CDR3 loop is CASSLELWGQYGYTF. CDR3 DNA: TGTGCCAGCAGCTTGGAACTGTGGGGGCAGTATGGCTACACCTTC. The V gene is TRBV5-6, the J gene TRBJ1-2; a weak D match, TRBD1 (6 bases). The CDR3 extends over 15 amino acids. Germline-derived CDR1 and CDR2 are SGHDT and YYEEEE. Trimming shortened V by 0 bases and J by 5 bases, and 14 bases separated the two germline ends.

In this sample, this clone turned up a few times. This chain joins TRBV4-3 and TRBJ2-3; D perhaps matches TRBD1 (6 bases). Trimming pared 0 bases from V and 0 bases from J, leaving 10 bases between. CDR3 size: 16 residues. Germline assignment: CDR1 LGHNA and CDR2 YSLEER. The chain's CDR3 is CASSQDTGTSTDTQYF. In nucleotides, the CDR3 is TGCGCCAGCAGCCAAGACACCGGGACAAGCACAGATACGCAGTATTTT.

The chain joins TRBV4-1 to TRBJ2-2, with 9 bases matching TRBD1. This CDR3 region has 17 residues. Germline trimming cut 4 bases from V and 5 bases from J; bases unmatched to any gene: 11. Germline CDR1 is MGHRA and CDR2 is YSYEKL. As DNA, the CDR3 is TGCGCCAGCAGCCGGGGACCAAGGACAGGGGTAACCGGGGAGCTGTTTTTT. Protein product: CASSRGPRTGVTGELFF.

This CDR3 is CASSIEGLAGGTDTQYF. The CDR3, as DNA: TGTGCCAGTAGTATAGAGGGGCTAGCGGGAGGCACAGATACGCAGTATTTT. The chain uses TRBV19 and TRBJ2-3, with 10 nucleotides matching TRBD2. Germline V gives CDR1 LNHDA, CDR2 SQIVND (reference sequence). With 0 bases clipped from V and 1 base from J, the junction kept 4 bases outside the gene matches. The CDR3 runs to 17 residues.

This clone appeared once. This chain uses TRBV23-1 with TRBJ2-7; 7 nucleotides align to TRBD2. TRBV23-1 is annotated as an ORF whose role is uncertain. This CDR3 region has 14 residues. V gave up 6 bases and J gave up 3 bases; unmatched junction bases: 8. In DNA, the CDR3 is TGCGCCAGCAGCCCGCCGCCGGGGGGCTACGAGCAGTACTTC. Protein product: CASSPPPGGYEQYF.

The V gene is TRBV5-5, the J gene TRBJ2-7; 10 positions agree with TRBD1. This CDR3 comprises 13 residues. J gave up 3 bases and V 3 bases, and 0 bases lay outside the gene matches. CDR1 is SGHKS, CDR2 YYEKEE, per germline (reference sequence). CDR3 coding DNA: TGTGCCAGCAGCTGGACAGGGGGCTACGAGCAGTACTTC. It yields the protein CASSWTGGYEQYF.

CDR3 DNA: TGTGCCAGCAGCCCGGTCGAGCTCCCGCGCTATGGCTACACCTTC. Translated: CASSPVELPRYGYTF. This chain connects TRBV7-8 to TRBJ1-2; D not certain. Trimming shortened V by 5 bases and J by 4 bases, and 17 bases separated the two germline ends. CDR3 length: 15 residues. The V gene's germline CDR1 is SGHVS and CDR2 FQNEAQ.

This clone showed up just once. J is TRBJ1-5 and V is TRBV27; 7 nucleotides agree with TRBD1. Germline CDR1 and CDR2: MNHEY and SMNVEV (reference sequence). CDR3 length: 13 residues. V shed 6 bases, J shed 5 bases, and the junction held 4 bases outside the gene matches. CDR3 residues: CASRSRGDQPQHF. The DNA for the CDR3 is TGTGCCAGCAGAAGCAGGGGGGATCAGCCCCAGCATTTT.

CDR3 in amino acids: CAIRGTGGNEKLFF. CDR3 DNA sequence: TGTGCCATCAGAGGGACAGGGGGAAATGAAAAACTGTTTTTT. The rearrangement joins TRBV10-3 to TRBJ1-4, with 11 bases matching TRBD1. The germline V gene encodes CDR1 ENHRY and CDR2 SYGVKD. Unmatched junction bases numbered 2, after V lost 6 bases and J lost 5 bases. The CDR3 sequence is 14 residues long.

The genes are TRBV4-1 and TRBJ2-4, with 9 bases aligning to TRBD2. The V and J ends lost 0 bases and 0 bases, in that order; junction bases with no gene match: 9. The CDR3 runs to 19 residues. Germline loops: CDR1 MGHRA, CDR2 YSYEKL. CDR3 region: CASSQEYRLAGLAKNIQYF. The CDR3 bases are TGCGCCAGCAGCCAAGAATATAGGCTAGCGGGACTAGCCAAAAACATTCAGTACTTC.

The sample holds one count of this clone. The chain has TRBV30 and TRBJ1-3; TRBD1 is a possible D gene (5 bases). The germline V gene has CDR1 GTSNPN and CDR2 SVGIG (reference sequence). The CDR3 extends over 16 amino acids. Trimming cost V 0 bases and J 0 bases, with 12 bases left between them. The CDR3 region has the DNA TGTGCCTGGAGTGTACCGACGGGGGGCTCTGGAAACACCATATATTTT. Encoded protein: CAWSVPTGGSGNTIYF.

CDR3 protein: CASSQGPVGRYYNEQFF. Here the CDR3 DNA reads TGCGCCAGCAGCCAGGGTCCGGTCGGCAGGTACTACAATGAGCAGTTCTTC. The V call is TRBV4-1, the J call TRBJ2-1, with D unresolved. CDR1 and CDR2 from the germline V gene are MGHRA and YSYEKL. V was trimmed by 3 bases and J by 3 bases, leaving 18 bases between them. This CDR3 has 17 amino acids.

The chain couples TRBV11-2 to TRBJ2-1; 9 bases align to TRBD2. Germline CDR1 is SGHAT and CDR2 is FQNNGV. There are 13 residues in the CDR3. V lost 5 bases and J lost 8; bases outside the gene matches: 4. The DNA for the CDR3 is TGTGCCAGCAGCCTAATAGCGGGAGATGAGCAGTTCTTC. Amino acids: CASSLIAGDEQFF.

The rearrangement joins TRBV7-6 to TRBJ1-5; tentatively, D is TRBD1 (5 bases). The CDR3 consists of 14 residues. The V end lost 5 bases, the J end lost 0 bases, and 8 bases lay between the germline ends. Germline lookup yields CDR1 SGHVS and CDR2 FNYEAQ. CDR3 bases: TGTGCCAGCAGCAGGGGTAATAGCAATCAGCCCCAGCATTTT. Its translation is CASSRGNSNQPQHF. Filled out from reference TRBV7-6 and TRBJ1-5, the complete variable domain reads GAGVSQSPRYKVTKRGQDVALRCDPISGHVSLYWYRQALGQGPEFLTYFNYEAQQDKSGLPNDRFSAERPEGSISTLTIQRTEQRDSAMYRCASSRGNSNQPQHFGDGTRLSIL.

V gene TRBV19 combines with J gene TRBJ2-7, with D tentatively TRBD1 (5 bases). V lost 3 bases and J lost 3, with 12 bases in between. Germline-derived CDR1 and CDR2 are LNHDA and SQIVND (reference sequence). The CDR3 covers 14 residues. The CDR3 loop reads CASSIRAGHYEQYF. CDR3 bases: TGTGCCAGTAGTATTAGGGCAGGACACTACGAGCAGTACTTC. Full variable domain (remainder filled in from reference TRBV19 and TRBJ2-7): DGGITQSPKYLFRKEGQNVTLSCEQNLNHDAMYWYRQDPGQGLRLIYYSQIVNDFQKGDIAEGYSVSREKKESFPLTVTSAQKNPTAFYLCASSIRAGHYEQYFGPGTRLTVT.

The chain combines TRBV27 with TRBJ2-7; a weak D match, TRBD1 (6 bases). Germline loops: CDR1 MNHEY, CDR2 SMNVEV (reference sequence). The CDR3 length is 18 residues. The ends were cut back, 5 bases at V and 4 bases at J, with 27 bases in the middle. CDR3 nucleotides: TGTGCCAGCAGTCCATTATCGGGGCTAGCACGGGGACATTACGAGCAGTACTTC. This encodes CASSPLSGLARGHYEQYF.

V usage is TRBV10-3 and J usage is TRBJ2-3; D possibly corresponds to TRBD1 (5 bases). The germline gives CDR1 ENHRY, CDR2 SYGVKD. The CDR3 consists of 15 residues. The germline V and J ends were trimmed by 2 bases and 3 bases, with 12 bases remaining between them. In DNA, the CDR3 is TGTGCCATCAGTGAGAGTAACAGGCGGACAGATACGCAGTATTTT. As protein: CAISESNRRTDTQYF.

In DNA, the CDR3 is TGTGCCAGCAGTTCCGGGGGGGTTTTATCTAACACTGAAGCTTTCTTT. It translates to CASSSGGVLSNTEAFF. The V and J genes are TRBV28 and TRBJ1-1; possible D gene TRBD1, 5 bases. Germline loops: CDR1 MDHEN, CDR2 SYDVKM. The germline V and J ends were trimmed by 4 bases and 2 bases, with 17 bases remaining between them. The CDR3 is made up of 16 amino acids.